This T cell receptor (beta chain) appears in the sequencing data of a study of shared clonotypes between healthy human individuals. Overall study: Two women and a few men aged 18 to 49 served as donors. Each donor had three CD4 naive, three CD4 memory, two CD8 naive and one CD8 memory plate.

About this clone itself: What it binds is not known.

This CDR3 is built from 15 residues. In germline, CDR1 is MNHEY, CDR2 SVGAGI. V was pared by 0 bases and J by 6 bases, with 8 bases of the junction left unmatched. Study-wide points: At large depth, rarefaction still showed sorted-subset sequencing to be incomplete.

Sequencing used immunoSEQ multiplex PCR; TCRdb keeps in-frame clones, though not all of them. The sample has around 510,000 clones, approximately 94% seen once; the top ten hold about 0.059%. This chain connects TRBV6-5 to TRBJ2-7, with TRBD1 matching 7 bases. The sequencing input was naive CD4+ T cells sorted from blood. As for subset: CD45RA+ positively selected. The TCR was taken from a woman aged 25 to 39 in good health. The CDR3 here is CASSYSRQGEGEQYF. The CDR3 region has the DNA TGTGCCAGCAGTTACTCGCGACAGGGTGAGGGCGAGCAGTACTTC.